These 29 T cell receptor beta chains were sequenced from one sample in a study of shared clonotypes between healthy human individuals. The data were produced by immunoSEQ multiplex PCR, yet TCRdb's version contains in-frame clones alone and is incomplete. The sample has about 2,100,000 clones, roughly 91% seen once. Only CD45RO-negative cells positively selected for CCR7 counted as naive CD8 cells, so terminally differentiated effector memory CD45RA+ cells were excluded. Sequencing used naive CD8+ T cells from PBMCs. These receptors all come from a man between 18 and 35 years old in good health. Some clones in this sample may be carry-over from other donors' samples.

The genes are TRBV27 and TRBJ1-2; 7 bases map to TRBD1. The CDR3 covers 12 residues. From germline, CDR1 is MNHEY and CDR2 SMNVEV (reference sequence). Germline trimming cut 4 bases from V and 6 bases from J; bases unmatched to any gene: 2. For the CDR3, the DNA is TGTGCCAGCAGTTCGGACAGGCATGGCTACACCTTC. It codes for CASSSDRHGYTF.

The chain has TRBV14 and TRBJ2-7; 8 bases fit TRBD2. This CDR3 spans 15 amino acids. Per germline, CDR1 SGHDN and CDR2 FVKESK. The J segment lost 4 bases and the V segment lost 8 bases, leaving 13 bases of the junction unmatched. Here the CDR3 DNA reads TGTGCCAGCTCGCCCGGGGGGGCGCTTTCATACGAGCAGTACTTC. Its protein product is CASSPGGALSYEQYF.

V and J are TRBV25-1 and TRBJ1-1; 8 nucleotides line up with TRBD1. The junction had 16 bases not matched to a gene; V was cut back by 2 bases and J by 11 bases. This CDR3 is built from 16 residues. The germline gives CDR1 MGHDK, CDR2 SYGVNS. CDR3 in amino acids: CASSEGPGQGIKAAFF. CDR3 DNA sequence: TGTGCCAGCAGTGAAGGCCCCGGACAGGGAATCAAGGCGGCTTTCTTT.

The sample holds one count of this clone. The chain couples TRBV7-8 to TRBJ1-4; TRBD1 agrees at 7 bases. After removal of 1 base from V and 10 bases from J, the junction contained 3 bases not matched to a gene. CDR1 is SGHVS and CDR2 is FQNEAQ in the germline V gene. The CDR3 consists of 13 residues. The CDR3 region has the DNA TGTGCCAGCAGCTTAGATCGACAGGGAAAACTGTTTTTT. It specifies CASSLDRQGKLFF.

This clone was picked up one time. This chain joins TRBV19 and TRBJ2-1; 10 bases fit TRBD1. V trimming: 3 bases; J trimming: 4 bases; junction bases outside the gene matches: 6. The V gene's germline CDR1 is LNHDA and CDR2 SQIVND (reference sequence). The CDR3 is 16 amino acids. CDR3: CASSIISGQGYNEQFF. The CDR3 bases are TGTGCCAGTAGTATCATCTCGGGACAGGGGTACAATGAGCAGTTCTTC.

CDR3 DNA: TGTGCCAGCAGTTACTCCTCGACGGATCAGTACTTC. Its translation is CASSYSSTDQYF. The genes are TRBV6-6 and TRBJ2-5; D ambiguous. V lost 0 bases and J lost 11, with 10 bases in between. The germline V gene encodes CDR1 MNHNY and CDR2 SVGAGI (reference sequence). The CDR3 is 12 residues long.

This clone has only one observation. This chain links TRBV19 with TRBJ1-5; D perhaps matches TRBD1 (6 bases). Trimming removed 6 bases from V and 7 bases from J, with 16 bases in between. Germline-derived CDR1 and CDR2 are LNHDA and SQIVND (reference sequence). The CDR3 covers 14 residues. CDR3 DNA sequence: TGTGCCAGTAGCCCCGGGGGCTTGGGGCAGCCCCAGCATTTT. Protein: CASSPGGLGQPQHF.

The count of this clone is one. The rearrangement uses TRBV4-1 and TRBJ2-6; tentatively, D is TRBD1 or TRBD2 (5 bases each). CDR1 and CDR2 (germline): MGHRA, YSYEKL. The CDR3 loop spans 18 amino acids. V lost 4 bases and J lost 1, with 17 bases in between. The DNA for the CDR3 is TGCGCCAGCAGCCGCAACCGGGACGGACTTTCTGGGGCCAACGTCCTGACTTTC. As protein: CASSRNRDGLSGANVLTF.

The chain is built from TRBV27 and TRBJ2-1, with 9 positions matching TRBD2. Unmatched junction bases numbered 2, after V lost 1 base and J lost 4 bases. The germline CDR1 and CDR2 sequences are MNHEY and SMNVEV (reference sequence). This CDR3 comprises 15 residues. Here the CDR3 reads CASSLWSGRYNEQFF. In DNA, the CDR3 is TGTGCCAGCAGTTTATGGAGCGGGAGGTACAATGAGCAGTTCTTC.

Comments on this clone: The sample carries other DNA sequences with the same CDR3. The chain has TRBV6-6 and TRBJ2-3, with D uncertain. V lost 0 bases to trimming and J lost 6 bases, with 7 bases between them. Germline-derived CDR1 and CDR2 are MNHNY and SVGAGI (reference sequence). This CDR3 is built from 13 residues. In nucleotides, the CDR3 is TGTGCCAGCAGTTACTCGATTCCTGATACGCAGTATTTT. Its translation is CASSYSIPDTQYF.

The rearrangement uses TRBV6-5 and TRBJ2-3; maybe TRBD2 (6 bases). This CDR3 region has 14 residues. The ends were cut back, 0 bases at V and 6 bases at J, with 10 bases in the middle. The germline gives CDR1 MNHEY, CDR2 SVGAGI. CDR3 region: CASSYSTSSDTQYF. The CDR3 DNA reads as TGTGCCAGCAGTTACTCTACTAGCTCCGATACGCAGTATTTT.

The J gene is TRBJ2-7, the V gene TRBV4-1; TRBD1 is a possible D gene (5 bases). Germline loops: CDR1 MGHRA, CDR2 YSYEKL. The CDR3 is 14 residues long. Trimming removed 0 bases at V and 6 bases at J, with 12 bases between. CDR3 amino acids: CASSQDRERSEQYF. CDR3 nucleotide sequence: TGCGCCAGCAGCCAAGACAGGGAAAGGAGCGAGCAGTACTTC.

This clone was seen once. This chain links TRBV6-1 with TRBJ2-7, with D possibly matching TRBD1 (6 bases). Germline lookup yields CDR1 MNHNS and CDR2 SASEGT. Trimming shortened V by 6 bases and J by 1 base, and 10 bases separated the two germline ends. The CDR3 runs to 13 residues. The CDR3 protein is CASRHRVSYEQYF. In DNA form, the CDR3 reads TGTGCCAGCAGACACAGGGTTTCCTACGAGCAGTACTTC.

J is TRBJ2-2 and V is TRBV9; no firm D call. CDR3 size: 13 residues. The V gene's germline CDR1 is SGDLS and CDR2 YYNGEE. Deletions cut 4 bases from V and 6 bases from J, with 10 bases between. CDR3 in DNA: TGTGCCAGCAGCACCCATACGGCCGGGGAGCTGTTTTTT. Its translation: CASSTHTAGELFF.

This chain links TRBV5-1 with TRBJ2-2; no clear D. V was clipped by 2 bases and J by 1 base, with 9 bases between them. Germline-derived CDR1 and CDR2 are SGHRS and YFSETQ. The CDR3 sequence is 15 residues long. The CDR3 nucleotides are TGCGCCAGCAGCTTAGCACAGCTGAACACCGGGGAGCTGTTTTTT. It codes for CASSLAQLNTGELFF.

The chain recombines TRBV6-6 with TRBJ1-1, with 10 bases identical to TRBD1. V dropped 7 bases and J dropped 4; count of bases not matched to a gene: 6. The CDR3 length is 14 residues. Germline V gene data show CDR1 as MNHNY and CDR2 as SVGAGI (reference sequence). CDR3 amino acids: CASISGQGGTEAFF. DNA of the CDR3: TGTGCCAGCATTTCAGGACAGGGGGGCACTGAAGCTTTCTTT.

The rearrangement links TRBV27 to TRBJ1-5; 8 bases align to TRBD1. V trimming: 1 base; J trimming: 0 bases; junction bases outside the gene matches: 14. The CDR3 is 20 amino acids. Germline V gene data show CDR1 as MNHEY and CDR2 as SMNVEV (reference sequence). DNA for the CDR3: TGTGCCAGCAGTTTATACCCCCCGGGACAGGCGGCCTATAGCAATCAGCCCCAGCATTTT. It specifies CASSLYPPGQAAYSNQPQHF.

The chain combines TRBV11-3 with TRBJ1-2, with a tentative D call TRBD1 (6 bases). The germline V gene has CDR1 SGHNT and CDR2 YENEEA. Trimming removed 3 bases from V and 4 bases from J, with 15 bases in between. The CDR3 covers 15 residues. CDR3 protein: CASSLQGTSVYGYTF. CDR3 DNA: TGTGCCAGCAGCTTGCAGGGGACTTCTGTCTATGGCTACACCTTC.

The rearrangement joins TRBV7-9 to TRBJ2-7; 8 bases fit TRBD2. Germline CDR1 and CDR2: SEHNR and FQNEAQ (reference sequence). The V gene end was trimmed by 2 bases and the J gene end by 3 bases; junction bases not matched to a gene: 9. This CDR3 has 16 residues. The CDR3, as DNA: TGTGCCAGCAGCTTAAGCCCTCGGGAGGGCGGCTACGAGCAGTACTTC. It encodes CASSLSPREGGYEQYF.

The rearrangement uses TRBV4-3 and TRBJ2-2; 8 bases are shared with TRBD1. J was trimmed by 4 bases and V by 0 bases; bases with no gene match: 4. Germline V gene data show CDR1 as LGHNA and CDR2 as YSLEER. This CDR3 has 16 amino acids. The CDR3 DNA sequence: TGCGCCAGCAGCCAAGATGACAGGGGAAGCACCGGGGAGCTGTTTTTT. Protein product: CASSQDDRGSTGELFF.

The CDR3 DNA sequence: TGTGCCTCCACGGGACGGACCGGAAACACCATATATTTT. Translating it yields CASTGRTGNTIYF. The chain combines TRBV6-1 with TRBJ1-3, with a weak D call TRBD1 (5 bases). The ends were cut back, 11 bases at V and 4 bases at J, with 15 bases in the middle. The CDR3 runs 13 residues. The germline CDR1 and CDR2 sequences are MNHNS and SASEGT.

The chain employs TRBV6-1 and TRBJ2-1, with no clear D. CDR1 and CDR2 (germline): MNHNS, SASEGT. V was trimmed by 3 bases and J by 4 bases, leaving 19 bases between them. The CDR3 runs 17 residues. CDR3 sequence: CASSEGRRTVNYNEQFF. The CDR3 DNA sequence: TGTGCCAGCAGTGAGGGCAGACGAACAGTTAATTACAATGAGCAGTTCTTC.

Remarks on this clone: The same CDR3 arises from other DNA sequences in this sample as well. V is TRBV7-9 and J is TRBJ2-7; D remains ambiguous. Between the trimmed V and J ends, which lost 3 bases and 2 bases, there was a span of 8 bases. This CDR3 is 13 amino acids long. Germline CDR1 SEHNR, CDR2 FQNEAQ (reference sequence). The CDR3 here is CASSLAPTYEQYF. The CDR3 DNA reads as TGTGCCAGCAGCTTGGCGCCGACCTACGAGCAGTACTTC.

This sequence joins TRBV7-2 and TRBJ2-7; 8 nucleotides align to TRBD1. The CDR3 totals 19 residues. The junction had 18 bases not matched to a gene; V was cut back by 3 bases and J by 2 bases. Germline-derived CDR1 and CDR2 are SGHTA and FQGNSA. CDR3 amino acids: CASSFWALTDRGVPYEQYF. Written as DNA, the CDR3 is TGTGCCAGCAGCTTTTGGGCACTAACCGACAGGGGTGTCCCCTACGAGCAGTACTTC.

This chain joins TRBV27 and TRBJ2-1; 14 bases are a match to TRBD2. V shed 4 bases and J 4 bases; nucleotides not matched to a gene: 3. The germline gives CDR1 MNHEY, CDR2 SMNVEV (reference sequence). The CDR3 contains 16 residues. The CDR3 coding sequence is TGTGCCAGCAGTTCCGGGACTAGCGGGAGTTACAATGAGCAGTTCTTC. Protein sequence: CASSSGTSGSYNEQFF.

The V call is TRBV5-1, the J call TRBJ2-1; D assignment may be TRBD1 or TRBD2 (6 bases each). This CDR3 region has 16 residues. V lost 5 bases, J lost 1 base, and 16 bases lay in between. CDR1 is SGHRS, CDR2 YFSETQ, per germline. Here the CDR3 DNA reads TGCGCCAGCAGTTTCAAGGGGGGCAAGTCCTACAATGAGCAGTTCTTC. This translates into CASSFKGGKSYNEQFF. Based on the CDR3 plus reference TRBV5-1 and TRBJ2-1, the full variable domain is KAGVTQTPRYLIKTRGQQVTLSCSPISGHRSVSWYQQTPGQGLQFLFEYFSETQRNKGNFPGRFSGRQFSNSRSEMNVSTLELGDSALYLCASSFKGGKSYNEQFFGPGTRLTVL.

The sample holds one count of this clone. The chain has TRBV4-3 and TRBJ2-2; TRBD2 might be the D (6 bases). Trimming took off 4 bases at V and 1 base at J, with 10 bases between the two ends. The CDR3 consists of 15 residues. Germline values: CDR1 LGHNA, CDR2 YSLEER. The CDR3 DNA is TGCGCCAGCAGCCCGGGACTGGGGAACACCGGGGAGCTGTTTTTT. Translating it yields CASSPGLGNTGELFF.

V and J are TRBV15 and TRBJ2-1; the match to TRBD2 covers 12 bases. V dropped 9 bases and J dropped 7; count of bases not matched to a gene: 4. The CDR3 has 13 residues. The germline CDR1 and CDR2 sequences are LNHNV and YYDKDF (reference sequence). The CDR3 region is CATTSGSLNEQFF. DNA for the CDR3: TGTGCCACGACTAGCGGGAGTCTTAATGAGCAGTTCTTC.

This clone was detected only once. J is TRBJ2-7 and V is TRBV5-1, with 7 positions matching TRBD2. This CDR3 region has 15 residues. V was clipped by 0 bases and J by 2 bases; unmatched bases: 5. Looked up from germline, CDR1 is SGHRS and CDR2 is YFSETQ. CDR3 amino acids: CASSLGAGEAYEQYF. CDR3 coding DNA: TGCGCCAGCAGCTTGGGGGCGGGAGAGGCCTACGAGCAGTACTTC.